The 20 T cell receptor beta chains in this list originate from one sample, sequenced in a study of T-cell memory formation after mild COVID-19. TCRdb reanalysed the 5' RACE reads using MiXCR and keeps one entry per CDR3 protein. Found here are 29,000 or so distinct CDR3 sequences, 16% of them singletons; the top ten hold 1.4%. Sequencing input: PBMCs or a T cell subset sorted from them (not recorded which). The receptors were sampled from an adult who had mild COVID-19 (a few samples of this study predate the infection). Cell type and time point are not known.

This clonotype showed up just a few times. The chain is built from TRBV25-1 and TRBJ1-5; a possible D gene is TRBD1 (6 bases). V was pared by 4 bases and J by 7 bases, with 11 bases between. CDR3 length equals 13 residues. CDR1 and CDR2 (germline): MGHDK, SYGVNS. The CDR3 region is CASSASQGQPQHF. CDR3 bases: TGTGCCAGCAGTGCCTCACAGGGCCAGCCCCAGCATTTT. Full variable domain (outside the CDR3, taken from reference TRBV25-1 and TRBJ1-5): EADIYQTPRYLVIGTGKKITLECSQTMGHDKMYWYQQDPGMELHLIHYSYGVNSTEKGDLSSESTVSRIRTEHFPLTLESARPSHTSQYLCASSASQGQPQHFGDGTRLSIL.

V gene TRBV7-2 combines with J gene TRBJ2-3, with a weak D call TRBD1 (5 bases). The V gene lost 5 bases and the J gene lost 4 bases, with 7 bases spanning the gap. CDR1 SGHTA and CDR2 FQGNSA come from the germline V gene. This CDR3 is 12 amino acids long. The CDR3 sequence is CASSPGPDTQYF. CDR3 DNA: TGTGCCAGCAGCCCAGGGCCAGATACGCAGTATTTT.

The rearrangement links TRBV27 to TRBJ1-2; D is undetermined. Per the germline V gene, CDR1 is MNHEY and CDR2 is SMNVEV (reference sequence). V was shortened by 2 bases and J by 8 bases, with 15 bases between the two germline ends. The CDR3 runs 14 residues. DNA for the CDR3: TGTGCCAGCAGTTTAGGCTCAGGAGCAGAAGGCTACACCTTC. Encoded protein: CASSLGSGAEGYTF.

This clonotype has at least ten counts. The chain recombines TRBV12-3 or TRBV12-4 with TRBJ1-2; D is unresolved. Trimming cost V 2 bases and J 7 bases, with 14 bases left between them. The CDR3 totals 14 residues. CDR3 sequence: CASSLKVSSSGYTF. In DNA form, the CDR3 reads TGTGCCAGCAGTTTAAAGGTTTCATCGTCTGGCTACACCTTC.

This clonotype was seen at least ten times. The genes are TRBV5-1 and TRBJ2-3, with TRBD2 matching over 13 bases. The CDR3 sequence is 21 residues long. Germline trimming cut 0 bases from V and 0 bases from J; bases unmatched to any gene: 13. Germline loops: CDR1 SGHRS, CDR2 YFSETQ. The CDR3 sequence is CASSLAWTSGGRPTSTDTQYF. As DNA, the CDR3 is TGCGCCAGCAGCTTGGCCTGGACTAGCGGGGGCAGACCAACTAGCACAGATACGCAGTATTTT. Complete variable domain (other parts from reference TRBV5-1 and TRBJ2-3): KAGVTQTPRYLIKTRGQQVTLSCSPISGHRSVSWYQQTPGQGLQFLFEYFSETQRNKGNFPGRFSGRQFSNSRSEMNVSTLELGDSALYLCASSLAWTSGGRPTSTDTQYFGPGTRLTVL.

The CDR3 coding sequence is TGTGCCAGCAGTGACCGACTAGCGGGAGGGCCCGATGAGCAGTTCTTC. Translating it yields CASSDRLAGGPDEQFF. The chain has TRBV12-3 or TRBV12-4 and TRBJ2-1; 14 bases line up with TRBD2. The length of the CDR3 is 16 residues. V gave up 5 bases and J gave up 8 bases; unmatched junction bases: 8.

There are many counts of this clonotype. This chain uses TRBV7-2 with TRBJ2-3; D remains unclear. Trimming took 1 base from V and 2 from J, leaving 7 bases between them. The CDR3 has 14 amino acids. CDR1 and CDR2 (germline): SGHTA, FQGNSA. This CDR3 reads CASSLGRITDTQYF. The DNA for the CDR3 is TGTGCCAGCAGCTTAGGCAGGATCACAGATACGCAGTATTTT.

Only a few counts were recorded for this clonotype. This chain connects TRBV5-5 to TRBJ2-1; 9 bases are shared with TRBD1. The V and J ends lost 0 bases and 9 bases, in that order; junction bases with no gene match: 16. Germline values: CDR1 SGHKS, CDR2 YYEKEE (reference sequence). CDR3 size: 18 residues. The CDR3 here is CASSLAPSWGTGLGEQFF. The CDR3 DNA reads TGTGCCAGCAGCTTGGCCCCATCTTGGGGGACAGGGTTGGGTGAGCAGTTCTTC.

This clonotype was observed at least ten times. J is TRBJ1-6 and V is TRBV6-6; 9 positions match TRBD1. The germline CDR1 and CDR2 sequences are MNHNY and SVGAGI (reference sequence). The CDR3 is 16 amino acids. Losses at the gene ends were 0 bases for V and 8 bases for J; bases not matched to a gene: 5. CDR3 DNA: TGTGCCAGCAGTTACTCTCCGAGACAGGGGGATTCACCCCTCCACTTT. Its protein product is CASSYSPRQGDSPLHF.

This clonotype was detected many times. The gene calls are TRBV14 and TRBJ2-7, with a possible D match to TRBD2 (5 bases). The CDR3 contains 15 residues. Looked up from germline, CDR1 is SGHDN and CDR2 is FVKESK. The V gene lost 1 base and the J gene lost 1 base, with 11 bases spanning the gap. This chain's CDR3 is CASSQANGGSYEQYF. The CDR3 DNA sequence: TGTGCCAGCAGCCAAGCCAATGGAGGTTCCTACGAGCAGTACTTC.

This clonotype was seen ten or more times. V and J are TRBV5-5 and TRBJ1-1; no clear D gene. The CDR3 loop spans 14 amino acids. The V gene lost 4 bases and the J gene lost 2 bases, with 12 bases spanning the gap. The germline V gene encodes CDR1 SGHKS and CDR2 YYEKEE (reference sequence). CDR3 sequence (DNA): TGTGCCAGCAGCACCCGGACGGTTAACACTGAAGCTTTCTTT. Translating it yields CASSTRTVNTEAFF.

This clonotype was counted many times. The CDR3 loop is CTSSPERGKEDEQYF. Here the CDR3 DNA reads TGCACCAGCAGCCCCGAGAGAGGGAAGGAGGACGAGCAGTACTTC. The chain links TRBV1 to TRBJ2-7; the table's TRBD1 call for D was not verified on the DNA. TRBV1 corresponds to a pseudogene. The length of the CDR3 is 15 residues.

Comment on this clonotype: Just one base apart from a much larger clone, this may be a read error. V is TRBV27 and J is TRBJ2-3; D is unresolved. The V gene lost 4 bases and the J gene lost 3 bases, with 11 bases spanning the gap. The CDR3 covers 14 residues. CDR1 MNHEY and CDR2 SMNVEV come from the germline V gene (reference sequence). CDR3 region: CASSSLSGTDTQYF. In DNA, the CDR3 is TGTGCCAGCAGTTCCCTCAGTGGTACAGATACGCAGTATTTT.

This clonotype was observed at least ten times. The V gene is TRBV20-1, the J gene TRBJ2-3; D might be TRBD1 (5 bases). The V and J ends lost 0 bases and 2 bases respectively, with 12 bases between them. The germline gives CDR1 DFQATT, CDR2 SNEGSKA (reference sequence). The CDR3 spans 15 residues. The CDR3 nucleotides are TGCAGTGCTAGAGATTTACGGACAACCACAGATACGCAGTATTTT. It codes for CSARDLRTTTDTQYF.

This chain uses TRBV19 with TRBJ2-4; TRBD1 agrees at 9 bases. Germline lookup yields CDR1 LNHDA and CDR2 SQIVND (reference sequence). J lost 0 bases, V lost 3 bases, and 9 bases had no gene match. The CDR3 runs 18 residues. CDR3 protein: CASSIGTGLTLAKNIQYF. For the CDR3, the DNA is TGTGCCAGTAGTATCGGGACAGGGCTTACACTAGCCAAAAACATTCAGTACTTC.

The chain is built from TRBV5-6 and TRBJ2-7; D is ambiguous. CDR3 size: 13 residues. Trimming pared 6 bases from V and 0 bases from J, leaving 10 bases between. Germline assignment: CDR1 SGHDT and CDR2 YYEEEE. The CDR3 nucleotides read TGTGCCAGCACCTCGCCAGCCTCCTACGAGCAGTACTTC. Translated, it gives CASTSPASYEQYF.

This clonotype occurred many times. The chain has TRBV4-1 and TRBJ1-1; D possibly corresponds to TRBD1 (5 bases). From germline, CDR1 is MGHRA and CDR2 YSYEKL. V was pared by 1 base and J by 2 bases, with 11 bases between. CDR3 size: 15 residues. CDR3 nucleotides: TGCGCCAGCAGCCAAGCGGGGCACTTCAACACTGAAGCTTTCTTT. Translated: CASSQAGHFNTEAFF.

J is TRBJ1-5 and V is TRBV29-1; D remains unclear. CDR1 is SQVTM, CDR2 ANQGSEA, per germline. V dropped 4 bases and J dropped 6 bases, with 10 bases sitting between them. This CDR3 has 12 residues. The CDR3 sequence is CSVVKEGQPQHF. For the CDR3, the DNA is TGCAGCGTTGTTAAGGAGGGTCAGCCCCAGCATTTT.

The table lists this clonotype with many counts. The chain is built from TRBV18 and TRBJ1-1; D not resolved. V gave up 0 bases and J gave up 0 bases, with 8 bases separating them. CDR3 length equals 15 residues. Per the germline V gene, CDR1 is KGHSH and CDR2 is LQKENI. CDR3 sequence (DNA): TGTGCCAGCTCACCACCGTCTTCCATGAACACTGAAGCTTTCTTT. Amino acids: CASSPPSSMNTEAFF.

At least ten counts were recorded for this clonotype. The chain employs TRBV6-5 and TRBJ1-2; D is possibly TRBD1 (5 bases). CDR1 is MNHEY and CDR2 is SVGAGI in the germline V gene. Between the trimmed V and J ends, which lost 2 bases and 8 bases, there was a span of 18 bases. CDR3 size: 15 residues. CDR3 DNA: TGTGCCAGCAGTTACGAACGGGGGGGAGGGGACGGCTACACCTTC. Translating it yields CASSYERGGGDGYTF.